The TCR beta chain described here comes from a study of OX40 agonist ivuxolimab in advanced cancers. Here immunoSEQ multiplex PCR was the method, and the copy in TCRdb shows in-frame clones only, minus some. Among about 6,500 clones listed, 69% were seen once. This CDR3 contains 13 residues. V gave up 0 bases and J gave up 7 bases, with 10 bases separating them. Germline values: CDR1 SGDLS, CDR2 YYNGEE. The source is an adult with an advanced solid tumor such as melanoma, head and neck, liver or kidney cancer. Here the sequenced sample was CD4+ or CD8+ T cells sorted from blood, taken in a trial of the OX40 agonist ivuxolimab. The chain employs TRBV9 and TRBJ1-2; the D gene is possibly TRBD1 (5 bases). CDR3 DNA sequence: TGTGCCAGCAGCGTAGCGGACATTCTTGGCTACACCTTC. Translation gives CASSVADILGYTF.